The rows below give T cell receptor beta chains drawn from one sample of a study of blood T cell repertoires in COVID-19. Produced via immunoSEQ multiplex PCR; TCRdb's table is partial and in-frame only. The sample yields 50,000 to 75,000 clones, about 80% seen once. Sequencing was done on a sample of peripheral blood. These receptors were taken from a man aged 60-69 years with COVID-19, enrolled during active disease. Both conserved end residues are part of each CDR3. The D gene is left open where the match is weak. Not all rows give a size; the values are once, few, many and, for expanded clones, a class.

J gene,D gene,clone size,V gene,CDR3 protein,CDR3 DNA
TRBJ2-4,-,-,TRBV29-1,CSVVLHAGPLLAKNIQYF,TGCAGCGTTGTCCTACACGCGGGCCCCCTATTAGCCAAAAACATTCAGTACTTC
TRBJ1-5,-,once,TRBV6-6,CASSFQSNQPQHF,TGTGCCAGCAGTTTCCAGAGCAATCAGCCCCAGCATTTT
TRBJ2-2,-,-,TRBV7-2,CASSLGAGTGELFF,TGTGCCAGCAGCTTAGGGGCAGGGACCGGGGAGCTGTTTTTT
TRBJ2-7,TRBD1,-,TRBV18,CASSPRGTGGFYEQYF,TGTGCCAGCTCACCACGAGGGACAGGGGGCTTCTACGAGCAGTACTTC
TRBJ2-3,-,-,TRBV25-1,CASLRGGKADTQYF,TGTGCCAGCCTGAGGGGGGGTAAGGCAGATACGCAGTATTTT
TRBJ2-1,-,-,TRBV11-3,CASSFYNNEDNEQFF,TGTGCCAGCAGCTTCTACAACAACGAGGACAATGAGCAGTTCTTC
TRBJ1-1,-,-,TRBV19,CGSGGFTTEAFF,TGTGGTTCGGGGGGCTTCACCACTGAAGCTTTCTTT
TRBJ2-5,-,-,TRBV7-9,CASSFAGVETQYF,TGTGCCAGCAGCTTTGCAGGGGTGGAGACCCAGTACTTC
TRBJ2-2,TRBD1,-,TRBV5-1,CASRDRGGNTGELFF,TGCGCCAGCAGGGACAGGGGCGGGAACACCGGGGAGCTGTTTTTT
TRBJ2-3,TRBD1,-,TRBV5-1,CASSFRGLSGTDTQYF,TGCGCCAGCAGCTTCAGGGGGCTCTCTGGCACAGATACGCAGTATTTT
TRBJ2-1,TRBD2,-,TRBV20-1,CSASLHGRGYNEQFF,TGCAGTGCTAGTTTGCACGGGAGGGGGTACAATGAGCAGTTCTTC
TRBJ2-3,TRBD2,-,TRBV2,CASPMTSGSTDTQYF,TGTGCCAGCCCGATGACTAGCGGGAGTACAGATACGCAGTATTTT
TRBJ1-1,TRBD1,once,TRBV6-5,CASSLVGTGAEAFF,TGTGCCAGCAGTTTAGTAGGGACAGGGGCCGAAGCTTTCTTT
TRBJ2-2,TRBD1,-,TRBV5-1,CASSLMGQGSTGELFF,TGCGCCAGCAGCTTGATGGGACAGGGTTCCACCGGGGAGCTGTTTTTT
TRBJ2-1,TRBD2,-,TRBV6-2/TRBV6-3,CASSQRTSGRAYNEQFF,TGTGCCAGCAGTCAACGGACTAGCGGGAGAGCGTACAATGAGCAGTTCTTC
TRBJ2-1,TRBD2,few,TRBV13,CASSSTSGSYNEQFF,TGTGCCAGCAGCTCGACTAGCGGGTCCTACAATGAGCAGTTCTTC
TRBJ1-3,-,few,TRBV5-5,CASSLEGNSGNTIYF,TGTGCCAGCAGCTTGGAGGGGAACTCTGGAAACACCATATATTTT
TRBJ2-5,TRBD2,-,TRBV2,CATKETSGAQETQYF,TGTGCCACCAAAGAGACTAGCGGGGCACAAGAGACCCAGTACTTC
TRBJ1-4,-,-,TRBV18,CATRGTTNEKLFF,TGTGCCACAAGAGGGACAACTAATGAAAAACTGTTTTTT
TRBJ2-5,TRBD2,-,TRBV7-3,CASSPRTSGSPETQYF,TGTGCCAGCAGCCCCAGGACTAGCGGGAGCCCAGAGACCCAGTACTTC
TRBJ2-1,TRBD2,-,TRBV5-1,CASSIPGGNEQFF,TGCGCCAGCAGCATCCCGGGGGGCAATGAGCAGTTCTTC
TRBJ2-5,-,-,TRBV11-2,CASSSVVSGFETQYF,TGTGCCAGCAGCTCCGTTGTGTCAGGTTTTGAGACCCAGTACTTC
TRBJ2-2,TRBD1,-,TRBV18,CASSPRTGNTGELFF,TGTGCCAGCTCACCACGGACAGGCAACACCGGGGAGCTGTTTTTT
TRBJ2-7,-,-,TRBV30,CAWSVRPGMQYF,TGTGCCTGGAGTGTACGTCCAGGGATGCAGTACTTC
TRBJ1-1,-,-,TRBV7-9,CASSLQHFGF,TGTGCCAGCAGCTTACAGCACTTCGGGTTT
TRBJ2-7,TRBD2,-,TRBV2,CASSGTGTSGSLLGEQYF,TGTGCCAGCAGTGGTACCGGGACTAGCGGATCTCTCCTTGGCGAGCAGTACTTC
TRBJ1-2,TRBD1,-,TRBV6-6,CASSPSRDRGSNYGYTF,TGTGCCAGCAGTCCGTCCCGGGACAGGGGTAGCAACTATGGCTACACCTTC
TRBJ2-7,TRBD1,-,TRBV4-2,CASSFQVGDRPYEQYF,TGTGCCAGCAGCTTCCAGGTAGGGGACAGGCCCTACGAGCAGTACTTC
TRBJ1-4,-,-,TRBV5-6,CASSLASPGRDEKLFF,TGTGCCAGCAGCTTGGCCAGCCCGGGGAGGGATGAAAAACTGTTTTTT
TRBJ2-3,TRBD2,-,TRBV7-6,CASSLVGASGLLRDTQYF,TGTGCCAGCAGCTTAGTAGGGGCTAGCGGCCTCCTGCGGGATACGCAGTATTTT
TRBJ2-7,TRBD1,-,TRBV19,CASSARDRGPYEQYF,TGTGCCAGTAGTGCCCGGGACAGGGGGCCCTACGAGCAGTACTTC
TRBJ2-7,TRBD1,-,TRBV30,CAWNDRGPYEQYF,TGTGCCTGGAACGACAGGGGACCCTACGAGCAGTACTTC
TRBJ2-3,-,-,TRBV7-9,CASSLNVGLDTQYF,TGTGCCAGCAGCTTAAACGTGGGCTTGGATACGCAGTATTTT
TRBJ1-1,TRBD1,-,TRBV5-4,CASSFKDREAFF,TGTGCCAGCAGCTTTAAGGACAGGGAAGCTTTCTTT
TRBJ1-2,-,-,TRBV5-1,CASSSRRVDSGGYTF,TGCGCCAGCAGCTCCCGGCGGGTAGACTCGGGTGGCTACACCTTC
TRBJ1-1,TRBD1,-,TRBV5-1,CASSLGQGRTEAFF,TGCGCCAGCAGCTTGGGACAGGGGAGGACTGAAGCTTTCTTT
TRBJ1-3,-,-,TRBV30,CAWSVGGSGNTIYF,TGTGCCTGGAGTGTTGGAGGTTCTGGAAACACCATATATTTT
TRBJ2-1,TRBD1,-,TRBV10-2,CASSIPPDRGRGEQFF,TGCGCCAGCAGCATTCCTCCGGACAGGGGGAGGGGTGAGCAGTTCTTC
TRBJ1-6,-,few,TRBV10-3,CAIRREQSNSPLHF,TGTGCCATCAGGAGGGAGCAGAGTAATTCACCCCTCCACTTT
TRBJ1-1,TRBD1,-,TRBV4-1,CASSLPTGVEAFF,TGCGCCAGCAGCCTCCCGACAGGGGTTGAAGCTTTCTTT
TRBJ1-6,-,-,TRBV7-9,CASSPTAHIYNSPLHF,TGTGCCAGCAGCCCCACCGCCCACATTTATAATTCACCCCTCCACTTT
TRBJ1-4,-,-,TRBV15,CATSLDGRSNEKLFF,TGTGCCACCAGCCTCGACGGTAGGAGTAATGAAAAACTGTTTTTT
TRBJ2-5,-,-,TRBV19,CASSIRHRRETQYF,TGTGCCAGTAGTATCAGGCACCGACGAGAGACCCAGTACTTC
TRBJ1-2,-,-,TRBV5-6,CASSLEEYGYTF,TGTGCCAGCAGCTTGGAAGAGTATGGCTACACCTTC
TRBJ2-2,TRBD1,-,TRBV3-1/TRBV3-2,CASSQLRDRITTGELFF,TGTGCCAGCAGCCAACTCAGGGACAGGATAACCACCGGGGAGCTGTTTTTT
TRBJ2-3,-,once,TRBV2,CASRLDFRTDTQYF,TGTGCCAGCAGGCTGGACTTCCGCACAGATACGCAGTATTTT
TRBJ1-4,-,once,TRBV11-2,CASTLDRNEKLFF,TGTGCCAGCACCCTAGACAGGAATGAAAAACTGTTTTTT
TRBJ2-2,-,-,TRBV5-4,CASREGRYTGELFF,TGTGCCAGCAGGGAGGGACGGTACACCGGGGAGCTGTTTTTT
TRBJ2-7,-,-,TRBV6-1,CASSERLYYEQYF,TGTGCCAGCAGTGAGAGGCTGTACTACGAGCAGTACTTC
TRBJ2-3,-,-,TRBV4-1,CASSQTSVGTDTQYF,TGCGCCAGCAGCCAAACTAGTGTCGGCACAGATACGCAGTATTTT
TRBJ1-3,-,-,TRBV6-1,CASSEAQGNTIYF,TGTGCCAGCAGTGAAGCGCAGGGAAACACCATATATTTT
TRBJ2-7,TRBD2,few,TRBV5-1,CASSFGGGGNEQYF,TGCGCCAGCAGCTTCGGCGGGGGGGGCAACGAGCAGTACTTC
TRBJ1-5,-,-,TRBV15,CATSNGQSNQPQHF,TGTGCCACCAGCAATGGGCAGAGCAATCAGCCCCAGCATTTT
TRBJ2-3,TRBD2,-,TRBV29-1,CSVSRGLATDTQYF,TGCAGCGTAAGCCGGGGACTAGCAACAGATACGCAGTATTTT